A single sample is the source of the 8 T cell receptor beta chains below, sequenced in a study of cytomegalovirus exposure and HLA in healthy donors. PCR was performed using 60 Vbeta and 13 Jbeta primers. The protocol was immunoSEQ multiplex PCR, while the TCRdb copy is restricted to in-frame clones and leaves out a portion. The sample lists about 190,000 clones, about four fifths occurring once. The sequenced sample was PBMCs. Receptor source: a man aged 35 to 55 in good health and CMV-seropositive.

Details on this clone: This same CDR3 is encoded by further DNA sequences in the sample. CDR3 protein: CASSWSRNQPQHF. CDR3 sequence (DNA): TGTGCCAGCAGCTGGTCCAGGAATCAGCCCCAGCATTTT. The genes are TRBV13 and TRBJ1-5; no definite D call. Trimming removed 4 bases from V and 4 bases from J, with 8 bases in between. Germline V CDR1 and CDR2: PRHDT, FYEKMQ (reference sequence). This CDR3 comprises 13 residues. Filled out from reference TRBV13 and TRBJ1-5, the complete variable domain reads AAGVIQSPRHLIKEKRETATLKCYPIPRHDTVYWYQQGPGQDPQFLISFYEKMQSDKGSIPDRFSAQQFSDYHSELNMSSLELGDSALYFCASSWSRNQPQHFGDGTRLSIL.

This chain joins TRBV11-2 and TRBJ2-7, with 11 positions matching TRBD1. CDR1 is SGHAT, CDR2 FQNNGV, per germline. The CDR3 runs to 14 residues. The V and J ends lost 4 bases and 6 bases, in that order; junction bases with no gene match: 5. The CDR3 reads CASSSDRGPGEQYF. Here the CDR3 DNA reads TGTGCCAGCAGCTCGGACAGGGGGCCAGGCGAGCAGTACTTC.

V gene TRBV7-6 combines with J gene TRBJ2-3; D is possibly TRBD2 (7 bases). This CDR3 is built from 18 residues. The germline V and J ends were trimmed by 0 bases and 2 bases, with 18 bases remaining between them. CDR1 and CDR2 from the germline V gene are SGHVS and FNYEAQ. The chain's CDR3 is CASSLARWPGGSTDTQYF. The CDR3 DNA reads TGTGCCAGCAGCTTAGCCCGCTGGCCGGGGGGCTCCACAGATACGCAGTATTTT. The variable domain in full, completed from reference TRBV7-6 and TRBJ2-3, reads GAGVSQSPRYKVTKRGQDVALRCDPISGHVSLYWYRQALGQGPEFLTYFNYEAQQDKSGLPNDRFSAERPEGSISTLTIQRTEQRDSAMYRCASSLARWPGGSTDTQYFGPGTRLTVL.

The gene calls are TRBV7-9 and TRBJ2-3; TRBD1 agrees at 7 bases. Trimming took 5 bases from V and 5 from J; bases not matched to a gene: 7. The CDR3 totals 14 residues. Germline V gene lookup returns CDR1 SEHNR and CDR2 FQNEAQ (reference sequence). CDR3 in amino acids: CASSPGQVGDTQYF. CDR3 in DNA: TGTGCCAGCAGCCCCGGACAGGTTGGAGATACGCAGTATTTT.

The chain recombines TRBV15 with TRBJ2-1, with TRBD2 identical over 8 bases. CDR3 length equals 15 residues. The ends lost 0 bases at V and 8 bases at J; junction bases unmatched: 6. CDR1 LNHNV and CDR2 YYDKDF come from the germline V gene (reference sequence). The CDR3 sequence is CATSRDFGGGHEQFF. CDR3 coding DNA: TGTGCCACCAGCAGAGATTTCGGGGGGGGCCATGAGCAGTTCTTC.

The sample holds one count of this clone. This chain uses TRBV28 with TRBJ1-2; D might be TRBD1 (6 bases). The CDR3 runs to 13 residues. The germline V and J ends were trimmed by 3 bases and 5 bases, with 10 bases remaining between them. Germline V CDR1 and CDR2: MDHEN, SYDVKM. CDR3 sequence reads: CASSLGARYGYTF. Written as DNA, the CDR3 is TGTGCCAGCAGTTTGGGGGCAAGATATGGCTACACCTTC.

The rearrangement links TRBV6-1 to TRBJ1-5; D is possibly TRBD1 (5 bases). The V end lost 1 base, the J end lost 5 bases, and 15 bases lay between the germline ends. The CDR3 totals 16 residues. Per the germline V gene, CDR1 is MNHNS and CDR2 is SASEGT. The CDR3 loop is CASSEGQGTQDQPQHF. The CDR3 DNA reads as TGTGCCAGCAGTGAAGGTCAGGGTACCCAGGATCAGCCCCAGCATTTT.

As concerns this clone: One end of the junction does not line up with germline, which may come from a read error. The CDR3 DNA reads TGTTCCAGCAGCATAATAACGAACACCGGGGAGCTGTTTTTT. Protein product: CSSSIITNTGELFF. This chain links TRBV7-9 with TRBJ2-2; D remains ambiguous. CDR1 SEHNR and CDR2 FQNEAQ come from the germline V gene (reference sequence). This CDR3 contains 14 residues.